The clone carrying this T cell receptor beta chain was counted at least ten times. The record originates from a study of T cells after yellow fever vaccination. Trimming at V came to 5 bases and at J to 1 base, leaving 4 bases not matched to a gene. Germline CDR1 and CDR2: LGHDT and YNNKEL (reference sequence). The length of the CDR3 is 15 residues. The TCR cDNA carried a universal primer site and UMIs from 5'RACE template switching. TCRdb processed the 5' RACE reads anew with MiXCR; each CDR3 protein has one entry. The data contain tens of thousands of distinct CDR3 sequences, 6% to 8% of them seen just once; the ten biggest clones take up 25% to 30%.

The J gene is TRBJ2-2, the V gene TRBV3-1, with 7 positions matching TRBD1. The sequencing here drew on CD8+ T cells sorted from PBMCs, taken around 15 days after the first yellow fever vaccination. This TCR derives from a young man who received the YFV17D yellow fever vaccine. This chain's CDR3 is CASSFRTGNTGELFF. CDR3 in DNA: TGTGCCAGCAGCTTTCGGACAGGGAACACCGGGGAGCTGTTTTTT. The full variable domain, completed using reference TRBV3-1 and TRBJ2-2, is DTAVSQTPKYLVTQMGNDKSIKCEQNLGHDTMYWYKQDSKKFLKIMFSYNNKELIINETVPNRFSPKSPDKAHLNLHINSLELGDSAVYFCASSFRTGNTGELFFGEGSRLTVL.